Shown below are 19 T cell receptor beta chains from a single sample sequenced in a study of shared clonotypes between healthy human individuals. Measured with immunoSEQ multiplex PCR; TCRdb has only the in-frame clones, and not every one. The sample carries fewer than 200,000 clones, around 63% recorded once. Sequenced sample: memory CD4+ T cells sorted from blood. Subset meaning: CD45RA-negative fraction. Source of these receptors: a man aged 25 to 40 in good health.

The chain recombines TRBV11-2 with TRBJ2-1; D ambiguous. Between the trimmed V and J ends, which lost 0 bases and 0 bases, there was a span of 6 bases. Germline V gene data show CDR1 as SGHAT and CDR2 as FQNNGV. The CDR3 is 15 amino acids. DNA of the CDR3: TGTGCCAGCAGCTTAGATCGGCGCTCCTACAATGAGCAGTTCTTC. This sequence encodes CASSLDRRSYNEQFF.

The chain links TRBV28 to TRBJ1-3; D perhaps matches TRBD1 (5 bases). Germline-derived CDR1 and CDR2 are MDHEN and SYDVKM. This CDR3 contains 15 residues. Trimming left V 5 bases short and J 4 bases short, with 15 bases between. CDR3 sequence: CASSPLAGIGNTIYF. CDR3 nucleotide sequence: TGTGCCAGCAGTCCCCTGGCAGGGATAGGAAACACCATATATTTT.

In regard to this clone: Other nucleotide sequences from this sample produce the same CDR3. J is TRBJ2-3 and V is TRBV28, with 11 bases aligning to TRBD2. Germline trimming cut 4 bases from V and 1 base from J; bases unmatched to any gene: 1. Germline-derived CDR1 and CDR2 are MDHEN and SYDVKM. The CDR3 totals 15 residues. The CDR3 DNA sequence: TGTGCCAGCAGTTCACTAGCGGGGGGCACAGATACGCAGTATTTT. Its protein is CASSSLAGGTDTQYF.

This sequence joins TRBV5-1 and TRBJ2-3, with D uncertain. V lost 0 bases and J 2 bases, leaving 7 bases between the germline ends. CDR1 is SGHRS, CDR2 YFSETQ, per germline. CDR3 length: 14 residues. For the CDR3, the DNA is TGCGCCAGCAGCTTGGAAAGCACCACAGATACGCAGTATTTT. It translates to CASSLESTTDTQYF. Looking up the rest from reference TRBV5-1 and TRBJ2-3 gives the full variable domain: KAGVTQTPRYLIKTRGQQVTLSCSPISGHRSVSWYQQTPGQGLQFLFEYFSETQRNKGNFPGRFSGRQFSNSRSEMNVSTLELGDSALYLCASSLESTTDTQYFGPGTRLTVL.

V usage is TRBV6-5 and J usage is TRBJ2-7; 9 bases fit TRBD1. CDR1 is MNHEY, CDR2 SVGAGI, per germline. This CDR3 is 16 amino acids long. J lost 2 bases, V lost 2 bases, and 7 bases had no gene match. CDR3 region: CASSYPRTGDTYEQYF. For the CDR3, the DNA is TGTGCCAGCAGTTACCCCCGGACAGGGGATACCTACGAGCAGTACTTC.

The V gene is TRBV19, the J gene TRBJ2-7; unclear D gene. The V end was cut by 9 bases, the J end by 0 bases, with 15 bases between. CDR3 length: 14 residues. The V gene's germline CDR1 is LNHDA and CDR2 SQIVND (reference sequence). CDR3 nucleotide sequence: TGTGCCAGCAAGGCGTATATCAACTCCTACGAGCAGTACTTC. This sequence encodes CASKAYINSYEQYF.

The chain links TRBV29-1 to TRBJ1-4; D gene uncertain. CDR3 length: 13 residues. CDR1 and CDR2 from the germline V gene are SQVTM and ANQGSEA. Trimming shortened V by 4 bases and J by 1 base, and 7 bases separated the two germline ends. The CDR3 sequence is CSVGGRTNEKLFF. The CDR3 DNA is TGCAGCGTTGGGGGAAGAACTAATGAAAAACTGTTTTTT.

The chain joins TRBV28 to TRBJ1-2, with 9 bases that match TRBD1. Trimming took 6 bases from V and 4 from J; bases not matched to a gene: 0. The V gene's germline CDR1 is MDHEN and CDR2 SYDVKM. This CDR3 has 12 residues. The CDR3 sequence: CASRDRGYGYTF. The CDR3 nucleotides are TGTGCCAGCAGGGACAGGGGCTATGGCTACACCTTC.

The chain is built from TRBV18 and TRBJ1-2; 10 bases agree with TRBD1. V lost 6 bases, J lost 8 bases, and 12 bases stayed unmatched. The CDR3 is 15 amino acids. Germline CDR1 reads KGHSH; CDR2 reads LQKENI. CDR3 nucleotide sequence: TGTGCCAGCTCGCCCGGCGGGACAGGGGCAGGAGGCTACACCTTC. As protein: CASSPGGTGAGGYTF.

The CDR3 sequence is CASSLGTGGATFF. Written as DNA, the CDR3 is TGTGCCAGCAGCTTAGGTACAGGGGGCGCGACTTTCTTT. The genes are TRBV7-6 and TRBJ1-1; 9 bases map to TRBD1. CDR1 is SGHVS and CDR2 is FNYEAQ in the germline V gene. The CDR3 sequence is 13 residues long. The J segment lost 12 bases and the V segment lost 1 base, leaving 6 bases of the junction unmatched. The whole variable domain, remainder taken from reference TRBV7-6 and TRBJ1-1, is GAGVSQSPRYKVTKRGQDVALRCDPISGHVSLYWYRQALGQGPEFLTYFNYEAQQDKSGLPNDRFSAERPEGSISTLTIQRTEQRDSAMYRCASSLGTGGATFFGQGTRLTVV.

This chain joins TRBV5-4 and TRBJ2-1; D gene uncertain. V was trimmed by 0 bases and J by 8 bases, leaving 3 bases between them. Germline V CDR1 and CDR2: SGHNT, YYREEE (reference sequence). The CDR3 spans 11 residues. CDR3 protein: CASSLDYEQFF. The CDR3 DNA sequence: TGTGCCAGCAGCTTGGATTATGAGCAGTTCTTC.

The rearrangement uses TRBV5-4 and TRBJ2-7; 8 bases map to TRBD1. The CDR3 extends over 15 amino acids. Germline CDR1 is SGHNT and CDR2 is YYREEE (reference sequence). The V and J ends lost 4 bases and 3 bases, in that order; junction bases with no gene match: 9. CDR3 nucleotide sequence: TGTGCCAGCAGCGTACGGACAGGGATTGGCTACGAGCAGTACTTC. Protein product: CASSVRTGIGYEQYF.

The CDR3 sequence: CASSQLSGTTDTQYF. The CDR3 bases are TGCGCCAGCAGCCAGCTAAGCGGTACCACAGATACGCAGTATTTT. The chain recombines TRBV4-3 with TRBJ2-3; TRBD2 is a possible D gene (5 bases). Trimming cost V 3 bases and J 2 bases, with 12 bases left between them. Germline V gene lookup returns CDR1 LGHNA and CDR2 YSLEER. CDR3 length equals 15 residues.

This clone was picked up a small number of times. The chain employs TRBV5-5 and TRBJ1-2; TRBD1 agrees at 9 bases. Trimming cost V 0 bases and J 2 bases; bases outside gene matches: 5. The CDR3 has 16 amino acids. Germline-derived CDR1 and CDR2 are SGHKS and YYEKEE (reference sequence). CDR3 sequence: CASSLAGGQGNYGYTF. As DNA, the CDR3 is TGTGCCAGCAGCTTGGCGGGGGGACAGGGAAACTATGGCTACACCTTC.

The chain uses TRBV7-2 and TRBJ1-5; no clear D gene. Germline V gene lookup returns CDR1 SGHTA and CDR2 FQGNSA. CDR3 length: 14 residues. V lost 2 bases and J lost 5, with 10 bases in between. CDR3 sequence: CASSLRYRDQPQHF. The CDR3 region has the DNA TGTGCCAGCAGCTTAAGATATCGAGATCAGCCCCAGCATTTT.

The chain combines TRBV19 with TRBJ1-5; D is unresolved. The germline gives CDR1 LNHDA, CDR2 SQIVND (reference sequence). Trimming took off 5 bases at V and 7 bases at J, with 15 bases between the two ends. This CDR3 has 14 residues. The CDR3 sequence: CASSAGLSGQPQHF. The CDR3 bases are TGTGCCAGTAGTGCCGGTCTGTCAGGCCAGCCCCAGCATTTT.

To note about this clone: One junction end does not reproduce the germline sequence, and a read error may be involved. The J gene is TRBJ2-3, the V gene TRBV4-2; D is undetermined. The CDR3 runs 13 residues. In germline, CDR1 is LGHNA, CDR2 YNFKEQ. This CDR3 reads CASSQDKALGLVW. Written as DNA, the CDR3 is TGTGCCAGCAGCCAAGATAAGGCCCTAGGCTTAGTATGG.

This clone was counted once. The J gene is TRBJ1-1, the V gene TRBV2; D gene ambiguous. V dropped 8 bases and J dropped 3 bases, with 13 bases sitting between them. The CDR3 has 13 amino acids. CDR1 and CDR2 (germline): SNHLY, FYNNEI. In nucleotides, the CDR3 is TGTGCCAGCTTAGTAGATATGGACACTGAAGCTTTCTTT. It yields the protein CASLVDMDTEAFF.

Only a few counts were recorded for this clone. The chain carries TRBV2 and TRBJ2-5; no firm D call. CDR1 is SNHLY and CDR2 is FYNNEI in the germline V gene. The CDR3 length is 14 residues. V lost 3 bases and J 2 bases, leaving 10 bases between the germline ends. The chain's CDR3 is CASSDSTDQETQYF. DNA of the CDR3: TGTGCCAGCAGTGATTCAACAGATCAAGAGACCCAGTACTTC. Full variable domain (remainder filled in from reference TRBV2 and TRBJ2-5): EPEVTQTPSHQVTQMGQEVILRCVPISNHLYFYWYRQILGQKVEFLVSFYNNEISEKSEIFDDQFSVERPDGSNFTLKIRSTKLEDSAMYFCASSDSTDQETQYFGPGTRLLVL.